These T cell receptor beta chains were read from a single sample in a study of blood T cell repertoires in COVID-19. The protocol was immunoSEQ multiplex PCR, while the TCRdb copy is restricted to in-frame clones and leaves out a portion. This sample has nearly 350,000 clones, with approximately 82% found just once. Sequences were obtained from peripheral blood. Every receptor here comes from a man in his thirties or forties with active or convalescent COVID-19. The conserved cysteine and the conserved F or W are not part of the CDR3 here. Fields, in order: J gene, V gene, CDR3 protein.

J: TRBJ2-2
V: TRBV2
CDR3: AGLASRSGGELF

J: TRBJ1-4
V: TRBV5-8
CDR3: ASSTGEKLF

J: TRBJ1-3
V: TRBV4-3
CDR3: ASSQDRGLNTIY

J: TRBJ2-1
V: TRBV7-2
CDR3: ASSLAPLSSGGATEQF

J: TRBJ2-4
V: TRBV6-2/TRBV6-3
CDR3: ASSLRRGLAKNIQY

J: TRBJ1-1
V: TRBV6-5
CDR3: ASSSDRDIGEAF

J: TRBJ2-5
V: TRBV4-2
CDR3: ASSHGQGQETQY

J: TRBJ2-7
V: TRBV6-5
CDR3: ASSYAGTGFNEQY

J: TRBJ2-5
V: TRBV7-2
CDR3: ASSFGTSGRARGETQY

J: TRBJ2-5
V: TRBV24-1
CDR3: ATSGKSPGQGTETQY

J: TRBJ2-4
V: TRBV5-5
CDR3: ASSQQSAKNIQY

J: TRBJ1-4
V: TRBV9
CDR3: ASSVIRGTGDEKLF

J: TRBJ1-1
V: TRBV5-6
CDR3: ASSTLRTGGEDTEAF

J: TRBJ1-1
V: TRBV5-1
CDR3: ASSLADRVERAF

J: TRBJ2-1
V: TRBV5-8
CDR3: ASSSSAGGQNEQF

J: TRBJ1-5
V: TRBV11-2
CDR3: ASSLEGTRNQPQH

J: TRBJ2-1
V: TRBV7-2
CDR3: ASSLGSSYNEQF

J: TRBJ1-1
V: TRBV5-4
CDR3: ASSGRVRGGTEAF

J: TRBJ2-3
V: TRBV30
CDR3: AWSVTSSDTQY

J: TRBJ1-5
V: TRBV6-2/TRBV6-3
CDR3: ASSDTGAAHQPQH

J: TRBJ2-1
V: TRBV4-1
CDR3: ASRSSGGRAADEQF

J: TRBJ1-1
V: TRBV3-1/TRBV3-2
CDR3: ASSSRGSTEAF

J: TRBJ2-3
V: TRBV2
CDR3: ASSGFREADTQY